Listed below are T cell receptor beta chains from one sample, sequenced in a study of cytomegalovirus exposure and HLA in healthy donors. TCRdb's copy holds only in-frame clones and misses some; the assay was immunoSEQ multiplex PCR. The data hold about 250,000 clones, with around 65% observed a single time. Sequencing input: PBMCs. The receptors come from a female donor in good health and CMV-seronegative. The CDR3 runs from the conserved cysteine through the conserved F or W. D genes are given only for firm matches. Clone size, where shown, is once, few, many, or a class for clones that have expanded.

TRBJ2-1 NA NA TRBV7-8 CASSLGETRYNEQFF TGTGCCAGCAGCTTAGGGGAGACCCGCTACAATGAGCAGTTCTTC
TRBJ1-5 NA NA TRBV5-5 CASSLNPGYQPQHF TGTGCCAGCAGCTTGAACCCGGGATATCAGCCCCAGCATTTT
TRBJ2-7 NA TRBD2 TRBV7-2 CASRRQGLAGPYEQYF TGTGCCAGCAGACGCCAGGGGTTAGCGGGACCCTACGAGCAGTACTTC
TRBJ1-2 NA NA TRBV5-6 CASSSLTVIYGYTF TGTGCCAGCAGCTCGTTAACAGTTATCTATGGCTACACCTTC
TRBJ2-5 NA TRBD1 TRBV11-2 CASSHGTGKYF TGTGCCAGCAGCCACGGGACAGGGAAGTACTTC
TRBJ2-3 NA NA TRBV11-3 CASSLASSTDTQYF TGTGCCAGCAGCCTAGCGTCTAGCACAGATACGCAGTATTTT
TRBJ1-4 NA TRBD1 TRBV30 CAWIGGPDDRLLMSEKLFF TGTGCCTGGATAGGGGGCCCCGATGACAGACTACTAATGAGTGAAAAACTGTTTTTT
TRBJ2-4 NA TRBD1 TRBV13 CASSTGTGENIQYF TGTGCCAGCAGCACCGGGACAGGGGAGAACATTCAGTACTTC
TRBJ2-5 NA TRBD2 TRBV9 CASSSRTSGSIETQYF TGTGCCAGCAGCTCCCGGACTAGCGGGAGCATAGAGACCCAGTACTTC
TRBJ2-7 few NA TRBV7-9 CASSWQGAGRYEQYF TGTGCCAGCAGCTGGCAGGGGGCCGGGAGGTACGAGCAGTACTTC
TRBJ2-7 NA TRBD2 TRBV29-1 CSVEDTSASYEQYF TGCAGCGTTGAAGATACTAGCGCCTCCTACGAGCAGTACTTC
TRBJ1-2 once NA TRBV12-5 CASGLSGASSYTF TGTGCTAGTGGTTTGTCAGGGGCCAGTAGCTACACCTTC
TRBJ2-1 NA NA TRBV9 CASSVYGSSYNEQFF TGTGCCAGCAGCGTATACGGGAGCTCCTACAATGAGCAGTTCTTC
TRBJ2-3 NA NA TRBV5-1 CASSSLGWSSSTDTQYF TGCGCCAGCAGCTCACTCGGGTGGAGTTCTAGCACAGATACGCAGTATTTT
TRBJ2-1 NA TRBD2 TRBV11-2 CASSGGLAAYNEQFF TGTGCCAGCAGCGGCGGACTAGCGGCATACAATGAGCAGTTCTTC
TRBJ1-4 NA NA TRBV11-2 CASSQATNEKLFF TGTGCCAGCAGCCAGGCAACTAATGAAAAACTGTTTTTT
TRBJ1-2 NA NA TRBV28 CASSFAGGLANYGYTF TGTGCCAGCAGTTTCGCGGGGGGCTTAGCTAACTATGGCTACACCTTC
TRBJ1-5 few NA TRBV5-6 CASSLVGQGGQPQHF TGTGCCAGCAGCTTGGTTGGGCAGGGTGGGCAGCCCCAGCATTTT
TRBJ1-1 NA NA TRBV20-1 CSARDWSTAFF TGCAGTGCTAGAGATTGGAGTACTGCTTTCTTT
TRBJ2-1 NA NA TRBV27 CASSLSTVPGSYNEQFF TGTGCCAGCAGTTTATCGACTGTCCCTGGATCCTACAATGAGCAGTTCTTC
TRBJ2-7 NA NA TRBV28 CASRERYEQYF TGTGCCAGCAGGGAGAGATACGAGCAGTACTTC
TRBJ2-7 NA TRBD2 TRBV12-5 CASVGAGAYEQYF TGTGCTAGTGTAGGAGCGGGAGCCTACGAGCAGTACTTC
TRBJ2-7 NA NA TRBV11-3 CASSLDREQYF TGTGCCAGCAGCTTAGACAGAGAGCAGTACTTC
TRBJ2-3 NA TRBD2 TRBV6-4 CASSDRGGSSTDTQYF TGTGCCAGCAGTGATCGGGGGGGCTCTAGCACAGATACGCAGTATTTT
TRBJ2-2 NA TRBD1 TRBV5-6 CASSADRGNTGELFF TGTGCCAGCAGCGCAGACAGGGGGAACACCGGGGAGCTGTTTTTT
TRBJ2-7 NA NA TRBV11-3 CASSITWGPTYEQYF TGTGCCAGCAGCATAACGTGGGGGCCCACCTACGAGCAGTACTTC
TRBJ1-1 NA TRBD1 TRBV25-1 CASSDPDRGDTEAFF TGTGCCAGCAGTGATCCGGACAGGGGCGACACTGAAGCTTTCTTT
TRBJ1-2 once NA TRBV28 CASSFAAGINYGYTF TGTGCCAGCAGTTTCGCGGCAGGGATTAACTATGGCTACACCTTC
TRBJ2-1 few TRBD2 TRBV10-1 CASSDIPGLGLNEQFF TGCGCCAGCAGTGACATACCGGGACTAGGTCTAAATGAGCAGTTCTTC
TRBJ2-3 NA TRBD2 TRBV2 CASSGRGSGREDTDTQYF TGTGCCAGCAGTGGTCGGGGGAGCGGGAGAGAGGACACAGATACGCAGTATTTT
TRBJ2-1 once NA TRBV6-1 CASSDRSRGSYNEQFF TGTGCCAGCAGTGACCGGTCGCGGGGCTCCTACAATGAGCAGTTCTTC
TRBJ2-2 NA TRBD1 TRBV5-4 CASSRGTGVRNTGELFF TGTGCCAGCAGCCGGGGGACAGGGGTTAGGAACACCGGGGAGCTGTTTTTT
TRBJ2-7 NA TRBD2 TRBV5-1 CASQPGLAGRKWSYEQYF TGCGCCAGCCAACCGGGACTAGCGGGACGCAAATGGTCCTACGAGCAGTACTTC
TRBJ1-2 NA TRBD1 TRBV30 CAWSGTDYGYTF TGTGCCTGGAGCGGGACAGACTATGGCTACACCTTC
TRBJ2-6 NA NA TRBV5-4 CASSSYEFGANVLTF TGTGCCAGCAGCTCCTACGAGTTCGGGGCCAACGTCCTGACTTTC
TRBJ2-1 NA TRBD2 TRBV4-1 CASSLPGTSVYNEQFF TGCGCCAGCAGCCTACCCGGGACTAGCGTCTACAATGAGCAGTTCTTC
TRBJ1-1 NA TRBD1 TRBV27 CASSLMGTGFDEAFF TGTGCCAGCAGCCTGATGGGGACAGGGTTCGATGAAGCTTTCTTT
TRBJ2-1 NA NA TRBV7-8 CASSLARVYNEQFF TGTGCCAGCAGCTTAGCGCGAGTTTACAATGAGCAGTTCTTC
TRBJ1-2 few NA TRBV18 CASSPLLAGQNYGYTF TGTGCCAGCTCACCACTTCTGGCAGGGCAGAACTATGGCTACACCTTC
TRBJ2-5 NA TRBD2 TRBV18 CASSPSREEGTQYF TGTGCCAGCTCACCGTCGCGGGAGGAGGGGACCCAGTACTTC
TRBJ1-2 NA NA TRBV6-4 CASSDSETAYGYTF TGTGCCAGCAGTGACTCGGAGACAGCCTATGGCTACACCTTC
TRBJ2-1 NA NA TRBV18 CASSPSGAEQGWFF TGTGCCAGCTCACCGTCCGGAGCAGAACAGGGATGGTTCTTC
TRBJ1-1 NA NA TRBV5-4 CASSPPGEGAFF TGTGCCAGCAGCCCCCCGGGAGAGGGGGCTTTCTTT
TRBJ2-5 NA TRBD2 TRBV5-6 CASSLGTSGYQETQYF TGTGCCAGCAGCTTGGGGACTAGCGGGTACCAAGAGACCCAGTACTTC
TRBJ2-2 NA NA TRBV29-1 CSVWGRGGTGELFF TGCAGCGTTTGGGGGCGTGGGGGCACCGGGGAGCTGTTTTTT
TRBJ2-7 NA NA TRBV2 CASSEEASSYEQYF TGTGCCAGCAGTGAGGAGGCAAGCTCCTACGAGCAGTACTTC
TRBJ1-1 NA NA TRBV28 CASRPLSRPEAFF TGTGCCAGCAGACCTCTCTCGAGGCCTGAAGCTTTCTTT